This T cell receptor beta chain stems from a study of beta chain features in type 1 diabetes. In the study overall: Cell yields, gender and age were similar in healthy donors and patients. Whole-study findings and limits: Among patients, naive, central memory and Treg TCRB repertoires appeared more similar than among healthy donors.

The CDR3 runs to 17 residues. The V gene's germline CDR1 is SGHRS and CDR2 YFSETQ. Trimming removed 1 base from V and 4 bases from J, with 20 bases in between. The investigators reverse transcribed all of the isolated RNA, so they sequenced expressed TCRB transcripts. Assay: immunoSEQ multiplex PCR; the TCRdb copy retains only in-frame clones and omits some. The data contain about 360,000 clones, around an eighth of them singletons. This clone was counted between two and nine times. The antigen is not known. This sequence joins TRBV5-1 and TRBJ1-2; D not resolved. The sample comprised naive CD4+ T cells from blood. The clonotype originates from a man between 18 and 29 years old in good health. CDR3 in DNA: TGCGCCAGCAGCTTGTTGGGCGCCGGGGATTGGGGCTATGGCTACACCTTC. It translates to CASSLLGAGDWGYGYTF.